The clone carrying this T cell receptor beta chain was picked up a small number of times. This specimen comes from a study of identical twins. The germline V gene encodes CDR1 SGDLS and CDR2 YYNGEE. V lost 4 bases to trimming and J lost 3 bases, with 17 bases between them. CDR3 length: 15 amino acids. TCRdb re-analysed the 5' RACE reads in MiXCR, keeping a single row per CDR3 protein. This sample has over 500,000 distinct CDR3 sequences, with under 25% found just once. The sample was also reused in another study, on T cells expressing NK-cell markers. This second study notes: An anti-gamma-delta TCR antibody was added in several experiments. It restricted sorting to alpha-beta TCR-expressing T cells. NKG2C+ dominant clonotype frequencies in roughly six donors were roughly 1.0-7.5% of CD8+ T cells. The study found these clonotypes also leading the CD3+CD56-NKG2C+ fraction in a few donors. Expanded NKG2C+ T cell clones had unclear HCMV specificity.

The TCR comes from a woman aged 18-35 years in good health. The J gene is TRBJ2-7, the V gene TRBV9, with D possibly being TRBD2 (6 bases). The sample was CD4+ T cells sorted from blood. The DNA for the CDR3 is TGTGCCAGCAGCCCGCACTCGGGGGATAACTACGAGCAGTACTTC. The encoded protein is CASSPHSGDNYEQYF.